This passage covers 19 T cell receptor beta chains from one sample sequenced in a study of shared clonotypes between healthy human individuals. TCRdb's table, derived via immunoSEQ multiplex PCR, lists solely in-frame clones and lacks some. In the table there are about 490,000 clones, 81% of which are singletons. Sequenced input: PBMCs. These receptors all stem from a woman aged 40 to 50 in good health. Some clones in this sample may be carry-over from other donors' samples.

The chain has TRBV7-9 and TRBJ2-2, with 9 positions matching TRBD1. Germline V gives CDR1 SEHNR, CDR2 FQNEAQ (reference sequence). V lost 6 bases and J lost 6; bases outside the gene matches: 8. The CDR3 loop spans 15 amino acids. This CDR3 is CASRSGTGYAGELFF. As DNA, the CDR3 is TGTGCCAGCAGGTCCGGGACAGGGTACGCCGGGGAGCTGTTTTTT.

The chain uses TRBV14 and TRBJ2-5; TRBD1 agrees at 9 bases. The CDR3 loop spans 16 amino acids. Trimming cost V 1 base and J 3 bases; bases outside gene matches: 6. CDR1 is SGHDN, CDR2 FVKESK, per germline. The CDR3 DNA reads TGTGCCAGCAGCCAAGGTCCGGGGACAGGGAAAGAGACCCAGTACTTC. Translation gives CASSQGPGTGKETQYF.

This sequence joins TRBV5-1 and TRBJ2-1; D remains unclear. Trimming pared 4 bases from V and 6 bases from J, leaving 17 bases between. Germline CDR1 and CDR2: SGHRS and YFSETQ. This CDR3 region has 15 residues. The CDR3 DNA sequence: TGCGCCAGCAGCCTCGGAAGGGCGGTAGTCAATGAGCAGTTCTTC. Protein sequence: CASSLGRAVVNEQFF.

This clone has only one observation. The chain joins TRBV28 to TRBJ2-3; D unresolved. Germline CDR1 is MDHEN and CDR2 is SYDVKM. The CDR3 contains 13 residues. V was cut by 6 bases and J by 4 bases, with 11 bases left in between. CDR3 sequence reads: CASRVSSSDTQYF. The CDR3 DNA reads as TGTGCCAGCAGGGTTAGCAGCTCAGATACGCAGTATTTT.

The V gene is TRBV5-1, the J gene TRBJ2-3; the D gene is possibly TRBD2 (6 bases). Germline V gene sequence: CDR1 SGHRS, CDR2 YFSETQ. V lost 2 bases and J lost 0, with 7 bases in between. The CDR3 runs to 14 residues. CDR3 sequence (DNA): TGCGCCAGCAGCTTTAGCGGAAGCACAGATACGCAGTATTTT. Translation: CASSFSGSTDTQYF. The entire variable domain, with the rest obtained from reference TRBV5-1 and TRBJ2-3, is as follows: KAGVTQTPRYLIKTRGQQVTLSCSPISGHRSVSWYQQTPGQGLQFLFEYFSETQRNKGNFPGRFSGRQFSNSRSEMNVSTLELGDSALYLCASSFSGSTDTQYFGPGTRLTVL.

Worth noting for this clone: This likely stems from a read error, as it lies one base from a far larger clone. CDR3 protein: CAWSGGLAGNSYNGQFF. DNA of the CDR3: TGTGCCTGGAGTGGGGGACTAGCGGGAAACTCCTACAATGGGCAGTTCTTC. V is TRBV30 and J is TRBJ2-1; TRBD2 agrees at 13 bases. CDR3 length equals 17 residues. Germline CDR1 GTSNPN, CDR2 SVGIG (reference sequence). Together with reference TRBV30 and TRBJ2-1, the CDR3 gives the full variable domain: SQTIHQWPATLVQPVGSPLSLECTVEGTSNPNLYWYRQAAGRGLQLLFYSVGIGQISSEVPQNLSASRPQDRQFILSSKKLLLSDSGFYLCAWSGGLAGNSYNGQFFGPGTRLTVL.

Of note for this clone: This probably arose from a read error, given a far larger clone one base away. Other DNA sequences in the same sample also yield this CDR3. The genes are TRBV30 and TRBJ2-6; TRBD1 is a possible D gene (5 bases). The CDR3 is 18 amino acids. Germline values: CDR1 GTSNPN, CDR2 SVGIG (reference sequence). The CDR3 sequence: CAWSVDQGSYSVANVLTF. The CDR3 nucleotides read TGTGCCTGGAGTGTAGACCAGGGTTCATACTCTGTGGCCAACGTCCTGACTTTC.

Details on this clone: A read error is likely here: a far larger clone is one base away. Other DNA sequences from this sample encode an identical CDR3 as well. The chain recombines TRBV9 with TRBJ2-5, with a tentative D call TRBD1 (5 bases). CDR1 and CDR2 (germline): SGDLS, YYNGEE. With 4 bases removed from V and 4 bases from J, the gap between germline ends came to 14 bases. This CDR3 has 14 residues. The CDR3 loop reads CASSSSGRGETQYF. The CDR3 DNA sequence: TGTGCCAGCAGCTCCTCAGGGCGCGGAGAGACCCAGTACTTC.

Comment on this clone: A read error likely explains this, since a far larger clone differs by one base. The sample has other DNA sequences that encode this CDR3 too. The genes are TRBV19 and TRBJ1-2; 9 nucleotides match TRBD1. The germline CDR1 and CDR2 sequences are LNHDA and SQIVND (reference sequence). The length of the CDR3 is 14 residues. The CDR3 loop is CASIPAGTGNGYTF. CDR3 nucleotide sequence: TGTGCCAGTATCCCAGCCGGGACAGGGAACGGCTACACCTTT.

Here the CDR3 reads CASSRTSGSEETQYF. In DNA form, the CDR3 reads TGCGCCAGCAGCCGGACTAGCGGGAGTGAAGAGACCCAGTACTTC. The chain joins TRBV5-1 to TRBJ2-5, with 13 bases identical to TRBD2. V lost 4 bases to trimming and J lost 3 bases; unmatched junction nucleotides: 3. This CDR3 has 15 amino acids. Germline assignment: CDR1 SGHRS and CDR2 YFSETQ. Supplemented by reference TRBV5-1 and TRBJ2-5, the full variable domain reads KAGVTQTPRYLIKTRGQQVTLSCSPISGHRSVSWYQQTPGQGLQFLFEYFSETQRNKGNFPGRFSGRQFSNSRSEMNVSTLELGDSALYLCASSRTSGSEETQYFGPGTRLLVL.

On this clone itself: Being one base from a much bigger clone, this may be a read error. The chain couples TRBV6-4 to TRBJ2-1; no clear D gene. V was trimmed by 5 bases and J by 8 bases, leaving 19 bases between them. Germline assignment: CDR1 MRHNA and CDR2 SNTAGT. There are 15 residues in the CDR3. As DNA, the CDR3 is TGTGCCAGCAGTCCCTCCGACTCGGCTTGGGATGAGCAGTTCTTC. Translating gives CASSPSDSAWDEQFF.

J is TRBJ2-7 and V is TRBV4-1, with 9 bases aligning to TRBD1. CDR3 length: 16 amino acids. V trimming: 4 bases; J trimming: 7 bases; junction bases outside the gene matches: 14. Germline values: CDR1 MGHRA, CDR2 YSYEKL. The CDR3 region is CASSLRTGQGWWEQYF. CDR3 bases: TGCGCCAGCAGCCTAAGAACGGGACAGGGTTGGTGGGAGCAGTACTTC.

As concerns this clone: A far larger clone differs by one base, so this is likely a read error. V gene TRBV28 combines with J gene TRBJ2-5; perhaps TRBD1 as D (5 bases). Per the germline V gene, CDR1 is MDHEN and CDR2 is SYDVKM. The CDR3 has 14 amino acids. CDR3: CVSSLPQGEETQYF. CDR3 DNA: TGTGTCAGCAGTTTACCGCAGGGTGAGGAGACCCAGTACTTC.

This sequence joins TRBV11-2 and TRBJ2-7, with D unclear. Trimming removed 4 bases at V and 4 bases at J, with 17 bases between. Germline values: CDR1 SGHAT, CDR2 FQNNGV. This CDR3 has 15 residues. CDR3 sequence (DNA): TGTGCCAGCAGCTCAATACCCGGGCCCCCTTACGAGCAGTACTTC. As protein: CASSSIPGPPYEQYF.

Comments on this clone: Other DNA variants within this sample encode the same CDR3. J is TRBJ1-1 and V is TRBV29-1; no clear D gene. Trimming took 4 bases from V and 5 from J, leaving 11 bases between them. The CDR3 has 12 residues. The germline V gene has CDR1 SQVTM and CDR2 ANQGSEA. CDR3 region: CSVGGGGTEAFF. As DNA, the CDR3 is TGCAGCGTTGGCGGCGGCGGAACTGAAGCTTTCTTT.

The V call is TRBV7-9, the J call TRBJ2-3; 10 bases are a match to TRBD1. With V trimmed by 5 bases and J by 6 bases, 8 bases remained unmatched. The CDR3 extends over 15 amino acids. Germline CDR1 reads SEHNR; CDR2 reads FQNEAQ (reference sequence). The CDR3 spells CASSPGTGALDTQYF. Here the CDR3 DNA reads TGTGCCAGCAGCCCCGGGACAGGGGCCCTGGATACGCAGTATTTT. The variable domain in full, with the rest retrieved from reference TRBV7-9 and TRBJ2-3, is DTGVSQNPRHKITKRGQNVTFRCDPISEHNRLYWYRQTLGQGPEFLTYFQNEAQLEKSRLLSDRFSAERPKGSFSTLEIQRTEQGDSAMYLCASSPGTGALDTQYFGPGTRLTVL.

About this clone itself: The same CDR3 arises from other DNA sequences in this sample as well. The chain carries TRBV27 and TRBJ2-7; TRBD1 matches 9 bases. From germline, CDR1 is MNHEY and CDR2 SMNVEV (reference sequence). This CDR3 comprises 14 residues. After removal of 5 bases from V and 3 bases from J, the junction contained 5 bases not matched to a gene. CDR3 DNA sequence: TGTGCCAGCAGTCCGACAGGGGGGCTCTACGAGCAGTACTTC. It yields the protein CASSPTGGLYEQYF.

The V call is TRBV7-2, the J call TRBJ1-4; 7 nucleotides align to TRBD1. Trimming cost V 5 bases and J 5 bases; bases outside gene matches: 5. Germline V gives CDR1 SGHTA, CDR2 FQGNSA. CDR3 length: 14 amino acids. The CDR3: CASSRGQINEKLFF. The CDR3 coding sequence is TGTGCCAGCAGCCGGGGACAGATAAATGAAAAACTGTTTTTT.

The chain links TRBV7-6 to TRBJ2-7, with TRBD2 matching over 9 bases. The CDR3 consists of 15 residues. Germline V CDR1 and CDR2: SGHVS, FNYEAQ. Unmatched junction bases numbered 4, after V lost 4 bases and J lost 0 bases. The CDR3 here is CASSSLAGSSYEQYF. In DNA, the CDR3 is TGTGCCAGCAGCTCCCTAGCGGGGAGCTCCTACGAGCAGTACTTC. Based on the CDR3 plus reference TRBV7-6 and TRBJ2-7, the full variable domain is GAGVSQSPRYKVTKRGQDVALRCDPISGHVSLYWYRQALGQGPEFLTYFNYEAQQDKSGLPNDRFSAERPEGSISTLTIQRTEQRDSAMYRCASSSLAGSSYEQYFGPGTRLTVT.